This T cell receptor (beta chain) derives from a study of shared clonotypes between healthy human individuals. Comments on this clone: Antigen specificity is unknown.

It was about 84 million PBMCs that unsorted samples used for genomic DNA. Looked up from germline, CDR1 is SGHVS and CDR2 is FQNEAQ. This CDR3 has 14 amino acids. V was shortened by 1 base and J by 5 bases, with 8 bases between the two germline ends. Several immunoSEQ 96-well plates shared each subset's DNA, each plate a replicate. Around 30,000 T cell genomes, or about 300 ng DNA, went into replicate PCRs of unsorted PBMC. Sequencing used immunoSEQ multiplex PCR; TCRdb keeps in-frame clones, though not all of them. The sample lists about 490,000 clones, less than 80% occurring once. Broader study findings: Clonotype sharing among donors likely depends on sequencing depth.

This receptor was identified in a woman between 40 and 50 years old in good health. Some clones in this sample may be carry-over from other donors' samples. The chain joins TRBV7-8 to TRBJ2-2; weak D call: TRBD1 (5 bases). Material: PBMCs. CDR3 bases: TGTGCCAGCAGCTTAGGGGGCAGGACCGGGGAGCTGTTTTTT. Its protein is CASSLGGRTGELFF.